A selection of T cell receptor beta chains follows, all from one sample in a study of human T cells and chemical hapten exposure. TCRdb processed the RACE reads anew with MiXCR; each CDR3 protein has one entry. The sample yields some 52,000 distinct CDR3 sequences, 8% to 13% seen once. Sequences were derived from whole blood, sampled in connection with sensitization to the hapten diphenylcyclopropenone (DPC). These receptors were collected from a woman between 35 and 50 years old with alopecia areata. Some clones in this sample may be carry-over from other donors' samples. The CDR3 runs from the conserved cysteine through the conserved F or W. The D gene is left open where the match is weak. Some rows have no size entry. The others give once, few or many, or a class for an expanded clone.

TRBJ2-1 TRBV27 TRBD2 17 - TGTGCCAGCAGTGAAGCGACTAGCGGGAAACTTTACAATGAGCAGTTCTTC CASSEATSGKLYNEQFF
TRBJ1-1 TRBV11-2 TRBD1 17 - TGTGCCAGCAGCTCCCCGGGACAGGGGGCGCTGAACACTGAAGCTTTCTTT CASSSPGQGALNTEAFF
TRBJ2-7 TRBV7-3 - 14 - TGTGCCAGCAGCAGCGCGGGGGCGGCTTACGAGCAGTACTTC CASSSAGAAYEQYF
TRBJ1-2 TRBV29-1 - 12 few TGCAGCGTTGCGGGGGCAGAGCATGGCTACACCTTC CSVAGAEHGYTF
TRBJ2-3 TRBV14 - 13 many TGTGCCAGCAGCCAACAAGGCGGAGCCGCGCAGTATTTT CASSQQGGAAQYF
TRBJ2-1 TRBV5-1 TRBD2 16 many TGCGCCAGCAGCAAGGGTAGTGGGACTAATATCGATGAGCAGTTCTTC CASSKGSGTNIDEQFF
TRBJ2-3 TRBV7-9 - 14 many TGTGCCAGCAGCCCCTCAATTCCCACAGATACGCAGTATTTT CASSPSIPTDTQYF
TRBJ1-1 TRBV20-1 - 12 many TGCAGTGCATCGTCCCTGAACACTGAAGCTTTCTTT CSASSLNTEAFF
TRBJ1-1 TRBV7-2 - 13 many TGTGCCAGCAGCGCGAGGTGGGACACTGAAGCTTTCTTT CASSARWDTEAFF
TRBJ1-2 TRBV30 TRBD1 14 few TGTGCCTGCCGGGGACAGGGGGTTCCCTATGGCTACACCTTC CACRGQGVPYGYTF
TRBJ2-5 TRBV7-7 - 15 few TGTGCCAGCAGCCCCCGAAAGGCCCCCCAAGAGACCCAGTACTTC CASSPRKAPQETQYF
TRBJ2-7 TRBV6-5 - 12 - TGTGCCAGCAGTCCCAATTACTACGAGCAGTACTTC CASSPNYYEQYF
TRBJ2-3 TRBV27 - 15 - TGTGCCAGCAGATCCGGGACCTGGGGCGGAGATACGCAGTATTTT CASRSGTWGGDTQYF
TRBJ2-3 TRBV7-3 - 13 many TGTGCCAGCAGTCGACAGGTCACAGATACGCAGTATTTT CASSRQVTDTQYF
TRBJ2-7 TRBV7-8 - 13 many TGTGCCAGCAGCTTAGTCCCCACATACGAGCAGTACTTC CASSLVPTYEQYF
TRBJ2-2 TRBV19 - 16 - TGTGCCAGTACTGCCCCGGGACGGGCAAACACCGGGGAGCTGTTTTTT CASTAPGRANTGELFF
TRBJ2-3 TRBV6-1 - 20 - TGTGCCAGCAGTGAAGAGGAGGCGAGACCTGGACTTCTCAAGGCAGATACGCAGTATTTT CASSEEEARPGLLKADTQYF
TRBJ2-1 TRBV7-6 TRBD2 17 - TGTGCCAGCAGCTTAGCCCCTAGCGGGAGTTATTACAATGAGCAGTTCTTC CASSLAPSGSYYNEQFF
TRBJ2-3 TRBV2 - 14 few TGTGCCAGCAAGCGTGACCGGAACACAGATACGCAGTATTTT CASKRDRNTDTQYF
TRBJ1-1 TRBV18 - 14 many TGTGCCAGCTCACAATCCCTGGGGAACACTGAAGCTTTCTTT CASSQSLGNTEAFF
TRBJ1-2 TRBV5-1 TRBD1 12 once TGCGCCAGCGGGACAGGGGATGATGGCTACACCTTC CASGTGDDGYTF
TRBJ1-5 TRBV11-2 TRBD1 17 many TGTGCCAGCAGCTTAGACCTACTTCCAGGGGGGGATCAGCCCCAGCATTTT CASSLDLLPGGDQPQHF
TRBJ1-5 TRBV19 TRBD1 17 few TGTGCCAGTAGTTCCGGGACAGGGGGCGGGAGCAATCAGCCCCAGCATTTT CASSSGTGGGSNQPQHF
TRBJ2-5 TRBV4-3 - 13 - TGCGCCAGCAGCCAATCCCGACGGGAGACCCAGTACTTC CASSQSRRETQYF
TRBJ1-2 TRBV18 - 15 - TGTGCCAGCTCACCAGGTACGGCAGAAATCTATGGCTACACCTTC CASSPGTAEIYGYTF
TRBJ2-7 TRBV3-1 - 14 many TGTGCCAGCAGCCAAGATGGGCGGCACTACGAGCAGTACTTC CASSQDGRHYEQYF
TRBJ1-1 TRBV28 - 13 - TGTGCCAGCAGCCCGAATGGAAACACTGAAGCTTTCTTT CASSPNGNTEAFF
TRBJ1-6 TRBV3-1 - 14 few TGTGCCAGCAGCCAAGGGGGCGATAATTCACCCCTCCACTTT CASSQGGDNSPLHF
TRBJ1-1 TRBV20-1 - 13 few TGCAGTGCTAAGAAGGGGCGCGACACTGAAGCTTTCTTT CSAKKGRDTEAFF
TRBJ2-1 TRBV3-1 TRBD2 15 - TGTGCCAGCAGCCAAGAGTCACTAGCGGGGGGAAAGCAGTTCTTC CASSQESLAGGKQFF
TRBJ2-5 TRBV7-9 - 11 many TGTGCCAGCAGCTCAGGAGAGACCCAGTACTTC CASSSGETQYF
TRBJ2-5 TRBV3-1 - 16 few TGTGCCAGCAGCCCCGCCGGGATCGGTGCCGAAGAGACCCAGTACTTC CASSPAGIGAEETQYF
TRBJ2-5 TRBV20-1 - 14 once TGCAGTGCCCCACTCCCGGGACAAGGGGAGACCCAGTACTTC CSAPLPGQGETQYF
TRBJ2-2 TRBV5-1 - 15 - TGCGCCAGCAGCTTAAGGACCGCGAACACCGGGGAGCTGTTTTTT CASSLRTANTGELFF
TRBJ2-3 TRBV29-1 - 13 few TGCAGCGTTGAAGACATGGAAGGAGATACGCAGTATTTT CSVEDMEGDTQYF
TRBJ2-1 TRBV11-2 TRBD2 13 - TGTGCCAGCCGGGGGGTTCAATACAATGAGCAGTTCTTC CASRGVQYNEQFF
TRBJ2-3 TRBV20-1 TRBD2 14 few TGCAGTGCGCCGAAACGGGAGGGCGCAGATACGCAGTATTTT CSAPKREGADTQYF